Below, one TCR beta chain is given with its context. The antigen is not known. The sample comes from a study of cytomegalovirus exposure and HLA in healthy donors. At the level of the study: Ancestry clustering placed 81% of more than 350 genotyped donors in the Caucasian-associated cluster.

Study-level findings and limits: A later analysis linked a missense variant in DCLRE1C to the trimming of TCR beta V and J genes. DRB1 had the most TCR associations and HLA-C the fewest, a later analysis found, with rates varying by HLA locus. Accurate prediction of HLA-A and HLA-B alleles (for most subjects) was reportedly achieved from TCR beta sequences.

V gave up 0 bases and J gave up 6 bases, with 9 bases separating them. Germline values: CDR1 SGHDT, CDR2 YYEEEE. The CDR3 covers 13 residues. The PCR used 60 Vbeta and 13 Jbeta primers. Data came from immunoSEQ multiplex PCR; TCRdb stores just in-frame clones and leaves some out. The sample shows around 170,000 clones, approximately 71% of them seen only once. V is TRBV5-6 and J is TRBJ1-2; D remains unclear. This receptor was obtained from a girl aged 10-17 years in good health and CMV-seronegative. Sample: PBMCs. This chain's CDR3 is CASSLGSGDGYTF. The CDR3 bases are TGTGCCAGCAGCTTGGGGTCGGGAGATGGCTACACCTTC. The entire variable domain, with the rest obtained from reference TRBV5-6 and TRBJ1-2, is as follows: DAGVTQSPTHLIKTRGQQVTLRCSPKSGHDTVSWYQQALGQGPQFIFQYYEEEERQRGNFPDRFSGHQFPNYSSELNVNALLLGDSALYLCASSLGSGDGYTFGSGTRLTVV.